This T cell receptor (beta chain) was sequenced for a study of tumor-infiltrating lymphocytes in primary liver carcinoma. Co-extracted RNA and DNA came from around 20-30 mg of unsorted bulk tissue. For each tumor, five separate regions were sampled. With respect to this clonotype: Its target is unknown.

Study-wide results and limits: Tumor region pairs overlapped more than did tumor-adjacent and tumor-blood pairs.

Germline values: CDR1 MDHEN, CDR2 SYDVKM. V was clipped by 6 bases and J by 11 bases; unmatched bases: 11. CDR3 length: 13 residues. With 400 to 550 ng total RNA as template and a constant-region primer, TCR beta cDNA was made. Modified slightly, ARM-PCR produced TCR beta libraries over three nested multiplex PCR rounds. The study ran its first two PCR rounds for approximately 11 cycles each, using TRBV1-TRBV30 forward primers and a C-beta reverse primer. TCRdb re-called the multiplex PCR reads with MiXCR, one entry per CDR3 protein. The data hold about 120,000 distinct CDR3 sequences, with roughly three fifths observed a single time.

Sequencing was performed on liver tumor tissue from sampling region 1. The subset: tumor region T1, superior pole. The clonotype comes from a woman aged 55-70 years with primary liver carcinoma and hepatitis B virus infection. V usage is TRBV28 and J usage is TRBJ1-1, with 8 bases fitting TRBD1. CDR3 sequence reads: CASRFGQGTEAFF. CDR3 nucleotides: TGTGCCAGCAGGTTTGGACAGGGCACGGAGGCTTTCTTT.